Each of the 5 T cell receptor beta chains below was sequenced from the same sample in a study of OX40 agonist ivuxolimab in advanced cancers. Sequenced by immunoSEQ multiplex PCR; TCRdb stores in-frame clones only, minus some. The table lists 65,000 to 75,000 clones, around 89% of them singletons. This specimen consisted of CD4+ or CD8+ T cells sorted from blood, obtained in a trial of the OX40 agonist ivuxolimab. The receptors were gathered from an adult with an advanced solid tumor such as melanoma, head and neck, liver or kidney cancer.

This chain uses TRBV7-6 with TRBJ1-1; the D is unclear. Germline lookup yields CDR1 SGHVS and CDR2 FNYEAQ. V was cut by 3 bases and J by 1 base, with 12 bases left in between. The CDR3 sequence is 15 residues long. The CDR3, as DNA: TGTGCCAGCAGCTTCGTTACAGCAACGAACACTGAAGCTTTCTTT. Translation gives CASSFVTATNTEAFF.

The chain links TRBV16 to TRBJ2-2; 7 bases are a match to TRBD1. V shed 6 bases and J 4 bases; nucleotides not matched to a gene: 8. Germline assignment: CDR1 KGHSY and CDR2 FQNENV. The CDR3 is 15 residues long. The CDR3 protein is CASSRKGASTGELFF. In DNA, the CDR3 is TGTGCCAGCAGTCGCAAGGGGGCGAGCACCGGGGAGCTGTTTTTT.

The chain is built from TRBV6-5 and TRBJ2-7, with TRBD1 identical over 7 bases. CDR3 length: 15 residues. Germline values: CDR1 MNHEY, CDR2 SVGAGI. The ends lost 6 bases at V and 3 bases at J; junction bases unmatched: 11. CDR3: CASSPETGSNYEQYF. CDR3 sequence (DNA): TGTGCCAGCAGCCCAGAGACAGGGAGTAACTACGAGCAGTACTTC.

The rearrangement uses TRBV7-9 and TRBJ2-2; 9 nucleotides match TRBD1. Germline V gives CDR1 SEHNR, CDR2 FQNEAQ (reference sequence). J gave up 4 bases and V 4 bases, and 4 bases lay outside the gene matches. The length of the CDR3 is 15 residues. The CDR3 DNA reads TGTGCCAGCAGCTCCTCGGACAGGGGCACCGGGGAGCTGTTTTTT. Its translation: CASSSSDRGTGELFF. The full variable domain, its missing parts supplied by reference TRBV7-9 and TRBJ2-2, is DTGVSQNPRHKITKRGQNVTFRCDPISEHNRLYWYRQTLGQGPEFLTYFQNEAQLEKSRLLSDRFSAERPKGSFSTLEIQRTEQGDSAMYLCASSSSDRGTGELFFGEGSRLTVL.

In regard to this clone: A junction end diverges from the germline sequence, so it may reflect a read error. V is TRBV5-6 and J is TRBJ2-7, with a possible D match to TRBD2 (5 bases). The germline V gene has CDR1 SGHDT and CDR2 YYEEEE. The CDR3 totals 11 residues. DNA for the CDR3: TGTGCCAGCAGCGCGGGCCGCGAGCAGTGCTTC. It codes for CASSAGREQCF.